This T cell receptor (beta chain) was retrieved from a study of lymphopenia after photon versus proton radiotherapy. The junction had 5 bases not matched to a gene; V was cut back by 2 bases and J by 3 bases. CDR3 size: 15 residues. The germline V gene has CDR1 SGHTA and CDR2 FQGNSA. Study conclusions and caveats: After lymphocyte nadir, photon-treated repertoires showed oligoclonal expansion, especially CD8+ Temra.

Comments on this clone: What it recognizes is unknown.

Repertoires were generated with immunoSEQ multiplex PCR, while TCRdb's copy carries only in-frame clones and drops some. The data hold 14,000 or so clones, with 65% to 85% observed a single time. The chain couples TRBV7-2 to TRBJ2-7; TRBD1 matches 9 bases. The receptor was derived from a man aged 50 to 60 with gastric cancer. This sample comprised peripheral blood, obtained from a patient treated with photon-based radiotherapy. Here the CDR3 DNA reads TGTGCCAGCAGCTTATCCGGGACAGGGCTCTACGAGCAGTACTTC. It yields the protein CASSLSGTGLYEQYF.